The entry below gives a single T cell receptor beta chain sequence along with its context. The antigen remains undetermined. The junction does not match germline at one end; this may be a read error. One entry per CDR3 protein results from TCRdb running MiXCR on the 5' RACE reads. The sample shows roughly 160,000 distinct CDR3 sequences, roughly 10% of them seen only once. This sample was included in a study of CD8 T cells in ankylosing spondylitis. Germline lookup yields CDR1 SGHRS and CDR2 YFSETQ. This CDR3 has 15 residues. Study results and limitations: Relatively rare in peripheral blood, disease-linked clones were also CD8+. The study identified a TCR beta motif of under ten highly homologous variants that appeared characteristic of ankylosing spondylitis blood. The study looked at matched synovial fluid samples from ankylosing spondylitis patients. Disease-linked clones were reported to be significantly enriched there.

The chain combines TRBV5-1 with TRBJ2-2; a weak D match, TRBD2 (7 bases). The source material was blood, either unsorted or a sorted T cell fraction (not recorded which). The origin of this receptor is a male donor with ankylosing spondylitis or in good health (not recorded which). The CDR3 sequence is CASTRSGGPAGELLF. CDR3 DNA: TGCGCCAGCACCCGGTCCGGGGGGCCTGCCGGGGAGCTGTTGTTT.